Each of the 25 T cell receptor beta chains below was sequenced from the same sample in a study of Ad26.COV2.S vaccination and SARS-CoV-2 variants. Only in-frame clones appear in the TCRdb table, and some are missing; sequencing was by immunoSEQ multiplex PCR. The sample yields approximately 450,000 clones, more than 80% seen once. Treatment indicated: some 19 received Ad26.COV2.S at low or high dose, single or two shots; about 5 received placebo; per-sample allocation not given. It was on day 63 after the first vaccine or placebo injection that samples were taken. The sequences come from peripheral blood, collected in a trial of Ad26.COV2.S vaccine versus placebo. Every receptor here comes from a person between 18 and 65 years old who received the Ad26.COV2.S COVID-19 vaccine or a placebo.

This sequence joins TRBV15 and TRBJ2-3; no firm D call. This CDR3 has 14 residues. Germline CDR1 reads LNHNV; CDR2 reads YYDKDF (reference sequence). V lost 8 bases, J lost 3 bases, and 15 bases lay in between. The CDR3 DNA follows: TGTGCCACCGCCTTTGCCAGCCGGACAGATACGCAGTATTTT. It yields the protein CATAFASRTDTQYF. Using reference TRBV15 and TRBJ2-3 for the parts outside the CDR3, the full variable domain is DAMVIQNPRYQVTQFGKPVTLSCSQTLNHNVMYWYQQKSSQAPKLLFHYYDKDFNNEADTPDNFQSRRPNTSFCFLDIRSPGLGDTAMYLCATAFASRTDTQYFGPGTRLTVL.

CDR3 bases: TGTGCCAGCAGCTTTGCAGGGAACTACGAGCAGTACTTC. This gives the protein CASSFAGNYEQYF. The V gene is TRBV5-4, the J gene TRBJ2-7, with a weak D call TRBD1 (5 bases). This CDR3 spans 13 amino acids. The V end was cut by 2 bases, the J end by 3 bases, with 9 bases between. Germline V CDR1 and CDR2: SGHNT, YYREEE (reference sequence).

This sequence joins TRBV5-1 and TRBJ2-1, with 7 bases fitting TRBD2. The germline gives CDR1 SGHRS, CDR2 YFSETQ. Trimming at V came to 5 bases and at J to 5 bases, leaving 25 bases not matched to a gene. This CDR3 region has 20 residues. The CDR3 reads CASRAPAPQAGERWNNEQFF. The CDR3 region has the DNA TGCGCCAGCAGGGCCCCCGCGCCCCAGGCGGGAGAACGATGGAACAATGAGCAGTTCTTC.

This clone was found a few times. The gene calls are TRBV6-6 and TRBJ2-7; TRBD2 matches 13 bases. V dropped 5 bases and J dropped 4; count of bases not matched to a gene: 14. Germline values: CDR1 MNHNY, CDR2 SVGAGI (reference sequence). The CDR3 spans 18 residues. In nucleotides, the CDR3 is TGTGCCAGCAGTCCAAGGACTAGCGGGAGCCTTGAGGTGTACGAGCAGTACTTC. Translation gives CASSPRTSGSLEVYEQYF.

The rearrangement joins TRBV10-3 to TRBJ1-4; TRBD1 matches 7 bases. The CDR3 has 13 residues. With 8 bases clipped from V and 3 bases from J, the junction kept 3 bases outside the gene matches. Germline V lookup: CDR1 ENHRY, CDR2 SYGVKD. The CDR3 sequence is CAIQGTANEKLFF. The DNA for the CDR3 is TGTGCCATCCAGGGGACAGCTAATGAAAAACTGTTTTTT.

This chain uses TRBV6-2 or TRBV6-3 with TRBJ2-7, with 12 bases lining up with TRBD1. Trimming at V came to 5 bases and at J to 5 bases, leaving 13 bases not matched to a gene. In germline, CDR1 is MNHEY, CDR2 SVGEGT. The CDR3 is 17 amino acids. CDR3 protein: CASSRGTGGAIRNEQYF. For the CDR3, the DNA is TGTGCCAGCAGTCGGGGGACAGGGGGCGCAATAAGGAACGAGCAGTACTTC.

J is TRBJ2-1 and V is TRBV19; D uncertain. The V end lost 4 bases, the J end lost 6 bases, and 16 bases lay between the germline ends. Germline V gene sequence: CDR1 LNHDA, CDR2 SQIVND (reference sequence). This CDR3 comprises 15 residues. Here the CDR3 reads CASSTLMAPGNEQFF. CDR3 bases: TGTGCCAGTAGTACCTTGATGGCTCCTGGCAATGAGCAGTTCTTC.

CDR3: CASSPRTGETQYF. The CDR3 DNA is TGTGCCAGCAGCCCACGGACAGGGGAGACCCAGTACTTC. The rearrangement uses TRBV7-3 and TRBJ2-5; TRBD1 matches at 8 bases. This CDR3 contains 13 residues. CDR1 is SGHTA, CDR2 FQGTGA, per germline. Germline trimming cut 5 bases from V and 5 bases from J; bases unmatched to any gene: 4.

The chain combines TRBV24-1 with TRBJ2-2; D is unclear. Germline lookup yields CDR1 KGHDR and CDR2 SFDVKD. The CDR3 runs to 13 residues. V lost 10 bases, J lost 6 bases, and 14 bases lay in between. CDR3 loop: CATRAPYAGELFF. The CDR3 bases are TGTGCCACTAGGGCTCCATACGCCGGGGAGCTGTTTTTT.

V and J are TRBV4-3 and TRBJ2-2; possibly TRBD2 for D (5 bases). CDR3 length: 14 amino acids. Trimming stripped 3 bases from V and 7 bases from J, with 12 bases between. Germline assignment: CDR1 LGHNA and CDR2 YSLEER. The CDR3 protein is CASSHTGLVGELFF. The CDR3 bases are TGCGCCAGCAGCCATACTGGACTTGTCGGGGAGCTGTTTTTT.

The rearrangement joins TRBV6-1 to TRBJ1-5; 7 nucleotides match TRBD1. The V gene's germline CDR1 is MNHNS and CDR2 SASEGT. V gave up 3 bases and J gave up 2 bases; unmatched junction bases: 1. The CDR3 spans 14 residues. CDR3 protein: CASSDRGGNQPQHF. In DNA, the CDR3 is TGTGCCAGCAGTGACAGGGGGGGCAATCAGCCCCAGCATTTT.

J is TRBJ2-4 and V is TRBV4-1, with TRBD2 as a possible D gene (6 bases). The CDR3 runs to 15 residues. Per the germline V gene, CDR1 is MGHRA and CDR2 is YSYEKL. Deletions cut 1 base from V and 2 bases from J, with 9 bases between. The CDR3 DNA follows: TGCGCCAGCAGCCAAGCGGGAGCTACCAAAAACATTCAGTACTTC. Translating it yields CASSQAGATKNIQYF.

The V call is TRBV12-3 or TRBV12-4, the J call TRBJ1-1, with D possibly being TRBD1 (5 bases). Trimming pared 6 bases from V and 11 bases from J, leaving 16 bases between. The CDR3 spans 12 residues. This chain's CDR3 is CASRGETSRAFF. The CDR3, as DNA: TGTGCCAGCAGGGGGGAGACCAGTCGGGCTTTCTTT.

The V and J genes are TRBV10-3 and TRBJ2-3; 7 bases map to TRBD2. Germline V CDR1 and CDR2: ENHRY, SYGVKD. The CDR3 extends over 15 amino acids. J was trimmed by 6 bases and V by 6 bases; bases with no gene match: 12. In nucleotides, the CDR3 is TGTGCCATCAGAAGTGGGACTACATTCTTGGATACGCAGTATTTT. Translation: CAIRSGTTFLDTQYF.

The J gene is TRBJ2-2, the V gene TRBV6-5; perhaps TRBD1 as D (5 bases). Trimming cost V 6 bases and J 5 bases, with 10 bases left between them. The CDR3 consists of 13 residues. CDR1 and CDR2 (germline): MNHEY, SVGAGI. CDR3 sequence: CASSPRVTGELFF. CDR3 DNA sequence: TGTGCCAGCAGCCCCAGGGTTACCGGGGAGCTGTTTTTT.

The chain couples TRBV18 to TRBJ2-1, with D hard to call. This CDR3 has 13 amino acids. The V end was cut by 1 base, the J end by 6 bases, with 7 bases between. In germline, CDR1 is KGHSH, CDR2 LQKENI. CDR3 DNA sequence: TGTGCCAGCTCACCACAATCCGTCAATGAGCAGTTCTTC. Translating gives CASSPQSVNEQFF.

The chain joins TRBV6-5 to TRBJ1-2, with D tentatively TRBD1 (5 bases). Trimming took off 0 bases at V and 4 bases at J, with 12 bases between the two ends. The CDR3 runs 15 residues. Germline CDR1 MNHEY, CDR2 SVGAGI. CDR3 sequence (DNA): TGTGCCAGCAGTTACTCTCCAGGGCCAGGCTATGGCTACACCTTC. It encodes CASSYSPGPGYGYTF.

This chain uses TRBV12-5 with TRBJ2-5, with 9 positions matching TRBD2. Trimming at V came to 0 bases and at J to 4 bases, leaving 9 bases not matched to a gene. This CDR3 spans 17 amino acids. CDR1 is LGHNT, CDR2 FRNRAP, per germline. As DNA, the CDR3 is TGTGCTAGTGGTTTGGTAGCTTGGACTAGCGATCGAGAGACCCAGTACTTC. This sequence encodes CASGLVAWTSDRETQYF. Together with reference TRBV12-5 and TRBJ2-5, the CDR3 gives the full variable domain: DARVTQTPRHKVTEMGQEVTMRCQPILGHNTVFWYRQTMMQGLELLAYFRNRAPLDDSGMPKDRFSAEMPDATLATLKIQPSEPRDSAVYFCASGLVAWTSDRETQYFGPGTRLLVL.

The chain uses TRBV2 and TRBJ2-7, with 8 bases aligning to TRBD1. The germline V gene encodes CDR1 SNHLY and CDR2 FYNNEI. V lost 10 bases to trimming and J lost 0 bases; unmatched junction nucleotides: 17. There are 17 residues in the CDR3. Here the CDR3 reads CATYPGQVDPSSYEQYF. CDR3 DNA: TGTGCCACTTATCCGGGACAGGTCGACCCCAGCTCCTACGAGCAGTACTTC.

The chain is built from TRBV19 and TRBJ2-7, with 8 bases identical to TRBD1. Trimming at V came to 4 bases and at J to 0 bases, leaving 8 bases not matched to a gene. Germline V gene sequence: CDR1 LNHDA, CDR2 SQIVND (reference sequence). The CDR3 runs 16 residues. CDR3 bases: TGTGCCAGTAGTACCCTAAGACAGGGGACCTCCTACGAGCAGTACTTC. The encoded protein is CASSTLRQGTSYEQYF.

This clone was picked up a small number of times. This rearrangement joins TRBV29-1 to TRBJ2-7, with D unresolved. Germline-derived CDR1 and CDR2 are SQVTM and ANQGSEA. Trimming pared 2 bases from V and 4 bases from J, leaving 6 bases between. The CDR3 runs to 11 residues. In DNA form, the CDR3 reads TGCAGCGTTGAAATTGAGTACGAGCAGTACTTC. Its protein product is CSVEIEYEQYF.

V usage is TRBV30 and J usage is TRBJ2-7, with 12 nucleotides matching TRBD2. Trimming took 1 base from V and 12 from J; bases not matched to a gene: 7. Germline V gene lookup returns CDR1 GTSNPN and CDR2 SVGIG (reference sequence). This CDR3 contains 13 residues. DNA of the CDR3: TGTGCCTGGAGTGATCGACTAGCGGGAGTAATGTACTTC. This encodes CAWSDRLAGVMYF. The whole variable domain, filled in from reference TRBV30 and TRBJ2-7, reads SQTIHQWPATLVQPVGSPLSLECTVEGTSNPNLYWYRQAAGRGLQLLFYSVGIGQISSEVPQNLSASRPQDRQFILSSKKLLLSDSGFYLCAWSDRLAGVMYFGPGTRLTVT.

Note on this clone: The same CDR3 can be traced to other DNA sequences in this sample. This chain links TRBV30 with TRBJ1-2, with D maybe TRBD1 (5 bases). Trimming shortened V by 3 bases and J by 6 bases, and 11 bases separated the two germline ends. CDR1 is GTSNPN and CDR2 is SVGIG in the germline V gene (reference sequence). This CDR3 contains 12 residues. The CDR3 bases are TGTGCCTGGAGCTACGGGGGACATGGCTACACCTTC. Encoded protein: CAWSYGGHGYTF.

The rearrangement links TRBV28 to TRBJ1-3; no reliable D call. There are 17 residues in the CDR3. Per the germline V gene, CDR1 is MDHEN and CDR2 is SYDVKM. V lost 1 base to trimming and J lost 1 base, with 14 bases between them. The CDR3 region has the DNA TGTGCCAGCAGTTTATTAACTTTCAGGAGTTCTGGAAACACCATATATTTT. It is translated as CASSLLTFRSSGNTIYF.

The rearrangement uses TRBV6-5 and TRBJ2-5; tentatively, D is TRBD2 (5 bases). CDR3 length: 12 amino acids. The germline gives CDR1 MNHEY, CDR2 SVGAGI. Deletions cut 8 bases from V and 2 bases from J, with 9 bases between. CDR3 nucleotides: TGTGCCAGCCGGAGGATACAAGAGACCCAGTACTTC. It codes for CASRRIQETQYF.